The present T cell receptor beta chain was sequenced within a study of shared clonotypes between healthy human individuals. Notes on the study in general: Richness estimates generally favored naive over memory subsets.

The assay was immunoSEQ multiplex PCR, and TCRdb's table has in-frame clones only and misses some. The table records over a million clones, 97% to 99% of them present only once. As concerns this clone: The antigen is unknown.

CDR3 length: 17 amino acids. Germline loops: CDR1 SEHNR, CDR2 FQNEAQ (reference sequence). V was clipped by 0 bases and J by 5 bases; unmatched bases: 6. The receptor comes from a man aged 30-40 years in good health. The rearrangement links TRBV7-9 to TRBJ2-1, with 11 nucleotides matching TRBD2. The specimen was naive CD4+ T cells sorted from blood. Subset: CD45RA+ positively selected. The CDR3 is CASSLAMTSGNDNEQFF. The CDR3 DNA is TGTGCCAGCAGCTTAGCGATGACTAGCGGGAACGACAATGAGCAGTTCTTC.